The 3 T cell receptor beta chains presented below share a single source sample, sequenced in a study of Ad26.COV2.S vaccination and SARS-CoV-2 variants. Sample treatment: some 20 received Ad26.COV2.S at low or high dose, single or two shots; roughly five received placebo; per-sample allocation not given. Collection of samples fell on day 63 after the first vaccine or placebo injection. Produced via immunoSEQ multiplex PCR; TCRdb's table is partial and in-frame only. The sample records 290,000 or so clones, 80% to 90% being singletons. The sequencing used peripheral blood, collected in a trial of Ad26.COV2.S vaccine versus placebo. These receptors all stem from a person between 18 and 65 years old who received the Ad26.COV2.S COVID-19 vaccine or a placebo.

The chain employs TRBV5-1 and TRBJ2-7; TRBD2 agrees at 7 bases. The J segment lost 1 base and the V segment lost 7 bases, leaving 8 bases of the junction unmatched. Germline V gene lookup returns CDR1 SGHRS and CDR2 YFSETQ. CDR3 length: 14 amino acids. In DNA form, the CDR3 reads TGCGCCAGCCAAACTAGCGCCCAATCCTACGAGCAGTACTTC. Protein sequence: CASQTSAQSYEQYF.

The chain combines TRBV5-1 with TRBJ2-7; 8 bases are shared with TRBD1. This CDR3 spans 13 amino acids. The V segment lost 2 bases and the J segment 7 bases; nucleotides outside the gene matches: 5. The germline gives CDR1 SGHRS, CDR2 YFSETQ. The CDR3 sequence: CASSFEQGAEQYF. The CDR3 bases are TGCGCCAGCAGCTTCGAGCAGGGGGCAGAGCAGTACTTC.

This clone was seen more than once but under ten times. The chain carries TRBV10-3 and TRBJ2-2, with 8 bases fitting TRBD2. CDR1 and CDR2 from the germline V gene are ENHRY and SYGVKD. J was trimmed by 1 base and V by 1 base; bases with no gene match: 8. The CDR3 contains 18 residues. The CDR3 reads CAISEFFSGRGNTGELFF. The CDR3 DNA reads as TGTGCCATCAGTGAGTTCTTCAGCGGGAGAGGGAACACCGGGGAGCTGTTTTTT.